These 20 T cell receptor beta chains were sequenced from one sample in a study of blood T cell repertoires in COVID-19. The method was immunoSEQ multiplex PCR; TCRdb's version includes in-frame clones alone and lacks a portion of them. The data show around 68,000 clones, with around 80% seen just once and 8.5% to 10% held by the top ten. The sample consisted of peripheral blood. All receptors derive from a woman between 45 and 60 years old with acute or convalescent COVID-19.

The chain employs TRBV13 and TRBJ1-6; tentatively, D is TRBD1 (6 bases). This CDR3 has 15 amino acids. The V and J ends lost 4 bases and 3 bases respectively, with 10 bases between them. From germline, CDR1 is PRHDT and CDR2 FYEKMQ (reference sequence). The CDR3 loop reads CASSYRQDYNSPLHF. DNA of the CDR3: TGTGCCAGCAGCTACCGACAGGACTATAATTCACCCCTCCACTTT.

The CDR3 region is CASSLGTGGGNYGYTF. DNA of the CDR3: TGTGCCAGCAGCTTAGGGACAGGGGGCGGAAACTATGGCTACACCTTC. The V gene is TRBV7-9, the J gene TRBJ1-2; 11 nucleotides agree with TRBD1. Trimming at V came to 1 base and at J to 2 bases, leaving 3 bases not matched to a gene. CDR1 and CDR2 (germline): SEHNR, FQNEAQ (reference sequence). CDR3 length: 16 amino acids.

This clone appeared a few times. The chain links TRBV7-9 to TRBJ2-2, with D uncertain. CDR3 length equals 15 residues. CDR1 and CDR2 (germline): SEHNR, FQNEAQ (reference sequence). V lost 2 bases to trimming and J lost 1 base, with 8 bases between them. CDR3 in amino acids: CASSLSPGNTGELFF. The DNA for the CDR3 is TGTGCCAGCAGCTTAAGTCCAGGGAACACCGGGGAGCTGTTTTTT.

The J gene is TRBJ2-7, the V gene TRBV6-5; 9 positions match TRBD1. The CDR3 has 14 amino acids. In germline, CDR1 is MNHEY, CDR2 SVGAGI. J lost 4 bases, V lost 6 bases, and 7 bases had no gene match. The CDR3 region has the DNA TGTGCCAGCAGCCCGGGACAGGGCCTATACGAGCAGTACTTC. Its protein product is CASSPGQGLYEQYF.

This chain connects TRBV7-2 to TRBJ1-6; D possibly corresponds to TRBD1 (6 bases). Germline loops: CDR1 SGHTA, CDR2 FQGNSA. There are 16 residues in the CDR3. Trimming pared 5 bases from V and 10 bases from J, leaving 21 bases between. This CDR3 reads CASSPREGHLISPLHF. The CDR3, as DNA: TGTGCCAGCAGCCCCCGAGAGGGACATCTTATATCACCCCTCCACTTT.

The CDR3 here is CASSIGWGEEQFF. The CDR3 nucleotides are TGTGCCAGCAGCATTGGGTGGGGAGAGGAGCAGTTCTTC. This chain joins TRBV7-9 and TRBJ2-1, with a tentative D call TRBD2 (5 bases). Germline CDR1 is SEHNR and CDR2 is FQNEAQ (reference sequence). This CDR3 has 13 amino acids. V lost 5 bases and J lost 10, with 15 bases in between.

The rearrangement uses TRBV2 and TRBJ1-3; unclear D gene. V was pared by 2 bases and J by 0 bases, with 8 bases between. Germline V gives CDR1 SNHLY, CDR2 FYNNEI. The CDR3 is 15 amino acids. The CDR3 DNA follows: TGTGCCAGCAGTGAATATCGGGGCTCTGGAAACACCATATATTTT. This codes for CASSEYRGSGNTIYF.

This clone was seen once. The CDR3 nucleotides read TGTGCCAGTTCCACAGGACAGGGTAATGAAAAACTGTTTTTT. Translated, it gives CASSTGQGNEKLFF. The gene calls are TRBV6-5 and TRBJ1-4, with 8 nucleotides matching TRBD1. The CDR3 runs 14 residues. V trimming: 9 bases; J trimming: 4 bases; junction bases outside the gene matches: 7. Germline CDR1 and CDR2: MNHEY and SVGAGI.

The J gene is TRBJ2-3, the V gene TRBV5-1; D is ambiguous. CDR1 and CDR2 (germline): SGHRS, YFSETQ. V gave up 1 base and J gave up 0 bases, with 12 bases separating them. The CDR3 extends over 16 amino acids. Here the CDR3 reads CASSLRGGTSTDTQYF. The DNA for the CDR3 is TGCGCCAGCAGCTTGAGAGGCGGCACTAGCACAGATACGCAGTATTTT.

This clone was picked up many times. V and J are TRBV5-8 and TRBJ2-7; D is ambiguous. The germline CDR1 and CDR2 sequences are SGHTS and YDEGEE. The CDR3 has 15 residues. V lost 0 bases and J 4 bases, leaving 14 bases between the germline ends. Here the CDR3 reads CASSLGSVRGYEQYF. The CDR3 coding sequence is TGTGCCAGCAGCTTGGGGTCAGTAAGAGGTTACGAGCAGTACTTC.

The CDR3 spells CSVNTGVGQPQHF. The CDR3 coding sequence is TGCAGCGTTAATACAGGGGTTGGTCAGCCCCAGCATTTT. This chain connects TRBV29-1 to TRBJ1-5, with 7 positions matching TRBD1. The V segment lost 5 bases and the J segment 6 bases; nucleotides outside the gene matches: 7. CDR3 length equals 13 residues. CDR1 and CDR2 (germline): SQVTM, ANQGSEA.

This chain joins TRBV4-1 and TRBJ2-1, with D tentatively TRBD2 (5 bases). Deletions cut 0 bases from V and 0 bases from J, with 18 bases between. Germline CDR1 and CDR2: MGHRA and YSYEKL. The CDR3 covers 19 residues. CDR3 sequence: CASSQDSSGAFSSYNEQFF. The CDR3 DNA reads TGCGCCAGCAGCCAAGATTCGAGCGGAGCCTTCTCCTCCTACAATGAGCAGTTCTTC.

The chain joins TRBV28 to TRBJ2-1, with D hard to call. The V end lost 5 bases, the J end lost 8 bases, and 13 bases lay between the germline ends. The CDR3 spans 13 residues. Germline values: CDR1 MDHEN, CDR2 SYDVKM. CDR3 amino acids: CASSPTGPYEQFF. In DNA, the CDR3 is TGTGCCAGCAGTCCCACTGGGCCTTATGAGCAGTTCTTC.

In its sample, this clone was seen once. The chain carries TRBV18 and TRBJ2-7, with 11 bases identical to TRBD1. Trimming at V came to 4 bases and at J to 6 bases, leaving 5 bases not matched to a gene. Looked up from germline, CDR1 is KGHSH and CDR2 is LQKENI. The CDR3 contains 14 residues. CDR3 bases: TGTGCCAGCTCACTTCAGGACAGGGGGCGCGAGCAGTACTTC. It translates to CASSLQDRGREQYF.

This chain joins TRBV2 and TRBJ1-1; D unclear. CDR1 and CDR2 from the germline V gene are SNHLY and FYNNEI. V dropped 3 bases and J dropped 0 bases, with 11 bases sitting between them. This CDR3 spans 15 amino acids. CDR3 amino acids: CASSDAAALNTEAFF. CDR3 coding DNA: TGTGCCAGCAGTGACGCGGCAGCCTTGAACACTGAAGCTTTCTTT.

The chain joins TRBV30 to TRBJ1-1; D perhaps matches TRBD1 (5 bases). Germline V gives CDR1 GTSNPN, CDR2 SVGIG (reference sequence). The CDR3 loop spans 11 amino acids. V was clipped by 5 bases and J by 3 bases, with 7 bases between them. CDR3 sequence (DNA): TGTGCCTGGCGGGGGTACACTGAAGCTTTCTTT. Protein product: CAWRGYTEAFF.

Here the CDR3 DNA reads TGTGCCAGCAGCCAGGATACCAATGAGCAGTTCTTC. It codes for CASSQDTNEQFF. This chain uses TRBV7-9 with TRBJ2-1; the D is unclear. In germline, CDR1 is SEHNR, CDR2 FQNEAQ (reference sequence). V shed 5 bases and J shed 6 bases, with 8 bases lying between them. This CDR3 is built from 12 residues.

V and J are TRBV5-1 and TRBJ1-3; D call uncertain. V lost 0 bases to trimming and J lost 0 bases, with 13 bases between them. The length of the CDR3 is 17 residues. Germline V gene lookup returns CDR1 SGHRS and CDR2 YFSETQ. The CDR3 sequence: CASSLAGVGFSGNTIYF. The CDR3 DNA is TGCGCCAGCAGCTTGGCCGGTGTGGGCTTCTCTGGAAACACCATATATTTT. Complete variable domain (other parts from reference TRBV5-1 and TRBJ1-3): KAGVTQTPRYLIKTRGQQVTLSCSPISGHRSVSWYQQTPGQGLQFLFEYFSETQRNKGNFPGRFSGRQFSNSRSEMNVSTLELGDSALYLCASSLAGVGFSGNTIYFGEGSWLTVV.

The CDR3 spells CASSYSTGGRGEAFF. The CDR3 coding sequence is TGTGCCAGCAGTTATTCGACAGGGGGCAGGGGTGAAGCTTTCTTT. The chain carries TRBV6-5 and TRBJ1-1; 10 positions match TRBD1. Germline V CDR1 and CDR2: MNHEY, SVGAGI. Germline trimming cut 3 bases from V and 7 bases from J; bases unmatched to any gene: 8. This CDR3 comprises 15 residues.

The chain couples TRBV9 to TRBJ1-1; D gene unclear. The V end lost 7 bases, the J end lost 4 bases, and 14 bases lay between the germline ends. CDR3 length equals 13 residues. Germline CDR1 and CDR2: SGDLS and YYNGEE. CDR3 amino acids: CASSSSGFTEAFF. The DNA for the CDR3 is TGTGCCAGCTCCTCATCCGGGTTCACTGAAGCTTTCTTT.